Listed here are 15 T cell receptor beta chains from one sample, sequenced in a study of blood T cells in healthy people across ages. A second PCR of about 7 to 12 cycles used a sample-barcoded 5' primer and a J-beta primer mix. TCRdb itself ran the 5' RACE reads through MiXCR, one entry per CDR3 protein. The sample includes about a million distinct CDR3 sequences, approximately 49% of them seen just once. Sequenced material: blood. Source of these receptors: a man aged 25-45 years in good health.

The chain employs TRBV11-1 and TRBJ2-7; tentatively, D is TRBD2 (6 bases). Germline lookup yields CDR1 SGHAT and CDR2 FQDESV (reference sequence). This CDR3 spans 17 amino acids. The V gene lost 0 bases and the J gene lost 2 bases, with 17 bases spanning the gap. CDR3 region: CASSLAETSLFAYEQYF. The CDR3 nucleotides read TGTGCCAGCAGCTTAGCTGAGACTAGTCTATTTGCCTACGAGCAGTACTTC.

This clonotype was detected a few times. V usage is TRBV7-2 and J usage is TRBJ2-1, with D tentatively TRBD2 (6 bases). Germline V lookup: CDR1 SGHTA, CDR2 FQGNSA. The CDR3 runs to 11 residues. Trimming left V 4 bases short and J 15 bases short, with 13 bases between. CDR3 region: CASSSGLSLFF. The DNA for the CDR3 is TGTGCCAGCAGCTCGGGACTCTCCCTGTTCTTC.

Comment on this clonotype: The junction and the germline gene differ at one end; a read error may be behind it. The chain couples TRBV12-3 or TRBV12-4 to TRBJ2-1; 8 positions match TRBD1. The CDR3 loop spans 14 amino acids. The CDR3 bases are TGTGCCAGCAGAGCAGGACAGGGCTACAATGAGCAGTTCTTT. Protein: CASRAGQGYNEQFF.

This clonotype has a handful of counts. The V call is TRBV7-2, the J call TRBJ2-5; a possible D gene is TRBD1 (7 bases). V shed 3 bases and J shed 0 bases, with 11 bases lying between them. Per the germline V gene, CDR1 is SGHTA and CDR2 is FQGNSA. CDR3 length equals 15 residues. As DNA, the CDR3 is TGTGCCAGCAGCTTGACAGGGAGGTACCAAGAGACCCAGTACTTC. Its translation: CASSLTGRYQETQYF. Based on the CDR3 plus reference TRBV7-2 and TRBJ2-5, the full variable domain is GAGVSQSPSNKVTEKGKDVELRCDPISGHTALYWYRQSLGQGLEFLIYFQGNSAPDKSGLPSDRFSAERTGGSVSTLTIQRTQQEDSAVYLCASSLTGRYQETQYFGPGTRLLVL.

This clonotype was observed a few times. The V call is TRBV20-1, the J call TRBJ2-5, with TRBD1 matching over 7 bases. TRBJ2-7 matches the DNA end more closely, so the J call is doubtful. This CDR3 contains 16 residues. Looked up from germline, CDR1 is DFQATT and CDR2 is SNEGSKA (reference sequence). This chain's CDR3 is CSARDPAGTATYEQYF. The DNA for the CDR3 is TGCAGTGCTAGAGATCCAGCCGGGACAGCTACCTACGAGCAGTACTTC.

The chain is built from TRBV9 and TRBJ1-5; a weak D match, TRBD1 (5 bases). V lost 2 bases and J lost 0, with 9 bases in between. This CDR3 contains 15 residues. The germline V gene encodes CDR1 SGDLS and CDR2 YYNGEE. CDR3 amino acids: CASSVSGASNQPQHF. The CDR3 DNA is TGTGCCAGCAGCGTGAGCGGGGCTAGCAATCAGCCCCAGCATTTT.

CDR3 bases: TGTGCCAGCAGTTACCATGGGACAGGGGGTGTTTCCGAGCAGTACTTC. The encoded protein is CASSYHGTGGVSEQYF. The rearrangement joins TRBV28 to TRBJ2-5; 11 positions match TRBD1. The DNA end lines up better with TRBJ2-7; the J call may be wrong. This CDR3 is 16 amino acids long. Per the germline V gene, CDR1 is MDHEN and CDR2 is SYDVKM.

This clonotype was picked up one time. This CDR3 reads CASSKSGRDRVSGYTF. In DNA form, the CDR3 reads TGTGCCAGCAGTAAGTCCGGGAGGGACAGGGTGTCTGGCTACACCTTC. The chain couples TRBV28 to TRBJ1-2, with 9 bases fitting TRBD1. The CDR3 is 16 amino acids. The J segment lost 7 bases and the V segment lost 5 bases, leaving 14 bases of the junction unmatched. Germline V lookup: CDR1 MDHEN, CDR2 SYDVKM.

The chain uses TRBV5-1 and TRBJ2-5; TRBD1 matches 9 bases. The germline V gene encodes CDR1 SGHRS and CDR2 YFSETQ. There are 14 residues in the CDR3. Unmatched junction bases numbered 5, after V lost 3 bases and J lost 5 bases. CDR3 nucleotides: TGCGCCAGCAGCTCACAGGGGGCCGGGGAGACCCAGTACTTC. Its protein is CASSSQGAGETQYF.

This clonotype was observed a few times. The CDR3 is CSVRGAGETQYF. The CDR3 nucleotides read TGCAGTGTCCGGGGGGCCGGGGAGACCCAGTACTTC. The chain uses TRBV20-1 and TRBJ2-5, with a weak D call TRBD2 (7 bases). From germline, CDR1 is DFQATT and CDR2 SNEGSKA (reference sequence). The CDR3 sequence is 12 residues long. The V gene lost 7 bases and the J gene lost 5 bases, with 14 bases spanning the gap.

The chain couples TRBV28 to TRBJ2-3; 8 nucleotides agree with TRBD1. The germline V gene encodes CDR1 MDHEN and CDR2 SYDVKM. V was clipped by 4 bases and J by 8 bases; unmatched bases: 11. CDR3 length equals 15 residues. CDR3 bases: TGTGCCAGCAGTTCCCCCGCCGGACAGGGTGGTACGCAGTATTTT. Translated, it gives CASSSPAGQGGTQYF. The full variable domain, rest sourced from reference TRBV28 and TRBJ2-3, is DVKVTQSSRYLVKRTGEKVFLECVQDMDHENMFWYRQDPGLGLRLIYFSYDVKMKEKGDIPEGYSVSREKKERFSLILESASTNQTSMYLCASSSPAGQGGTQYFGPGTRLTVL.

The chain couples TRBV3-1 to TRBJ1-5, with 8 bases fitting TRBD1. Trimming took 1 base from V and 4 from J; bases not matched to a gene: 6. CDR3 length: 16 amino acids. Germline V gene sequence: CDR1 LGHDT, CDR2 YNNKEL (reference sequence). Here the CDR3 reads CASSQGMGDRNQPQHF. The CDR3 DNA sequence: TGTGCCAGCAGCCAAGGGATGGGGGACAGGAATCAGCCCCAGCATTTT.

This clonotype was detected only a few times. The V call is TRBV27, the J call TRBJ2-7; no clear D. Trimming took 8 bases from V and 2 from J, leaving 13 bases between them. Germline V gene lookup returns CDR1 MNHEY and CDR2 SMNVEV (reference sequence). There are 13 residues in the CDR3. CDR3 region: CASRSELTYEQYF. CDR3 DNA: TGTGCCAGCCGTTCGGAACTGACCTACGAGCAGTACTTC.

This chain joins TRBV7-9 and TRBJ2-4; D gene uncertain. The germline V gene encodes CDR1 SEHNR and CDR2 FQNEAQ (reference sequence). The CDR3 is 16 amino acids. The V and J ends lost 0 bases and 3 bases respectively, with 12 bases between them. The CDR3 sequence: CASSLAGPLDKNIQYF. CDR3 DNA sequence: TGTGCCAGCAGCTTAGCTGGACCCCTAGACAAAAACATTCAGTACTTC.

The sample holds a few counts of this clonotype. J is TRBJ2-1 and V is TRBV10-3; 8 bases are a match to TRBD2. The J segment lost 6 bases and the V segment lost 2 bases, leaving 9 bases of the junction unmatched. Looked up from germline, CDR1 is ENHRY and CDR2 is SYGVKD. CDR3 length: 16 residues. Written as DNA, the CDR3 is TGTGCCATCAGTGAGCCCGGGACTAGGGCCTCCAATGAGCAGTTCTTC. This codes for CAISEPGTRASNEQFF.